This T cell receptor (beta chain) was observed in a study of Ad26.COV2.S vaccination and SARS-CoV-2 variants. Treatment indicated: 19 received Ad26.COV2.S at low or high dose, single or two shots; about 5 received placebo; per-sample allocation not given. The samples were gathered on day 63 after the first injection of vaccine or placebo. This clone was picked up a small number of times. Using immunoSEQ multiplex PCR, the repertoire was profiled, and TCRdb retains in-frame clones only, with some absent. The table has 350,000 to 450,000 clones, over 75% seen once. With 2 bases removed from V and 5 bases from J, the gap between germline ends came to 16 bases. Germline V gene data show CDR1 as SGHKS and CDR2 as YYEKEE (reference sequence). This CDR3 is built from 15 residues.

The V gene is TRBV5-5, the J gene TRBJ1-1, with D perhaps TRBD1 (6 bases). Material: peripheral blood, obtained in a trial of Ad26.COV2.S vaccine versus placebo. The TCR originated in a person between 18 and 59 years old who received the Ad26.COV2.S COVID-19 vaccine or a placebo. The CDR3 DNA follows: TGTGCCAGCAGCTTTCATTACGGGGGGCAAACTGAAGCTTTCTTT. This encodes CASSFHYGGQTEAFF.